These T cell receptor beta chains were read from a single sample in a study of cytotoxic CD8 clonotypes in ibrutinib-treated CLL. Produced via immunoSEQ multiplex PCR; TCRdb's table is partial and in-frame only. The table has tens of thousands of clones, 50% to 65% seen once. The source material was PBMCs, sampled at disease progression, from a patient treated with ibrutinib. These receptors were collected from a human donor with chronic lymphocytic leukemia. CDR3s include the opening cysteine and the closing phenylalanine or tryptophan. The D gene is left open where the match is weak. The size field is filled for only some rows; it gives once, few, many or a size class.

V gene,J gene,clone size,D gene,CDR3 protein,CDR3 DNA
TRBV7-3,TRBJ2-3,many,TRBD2,CASSQLAGVGDTQYF,TGTGCCAGCAGCCAACTAGCGGGAGTGGGAGATACGCAGTATTTT
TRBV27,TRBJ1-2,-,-,CASSPTNIKDGYTF,TGTGCCAGCAGTCCAACGAACATAAAGGATGGCTACACCTTC
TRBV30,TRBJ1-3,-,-,CASPWGESGNTIYF,TGTGCCTCTCCCTGGGGGGAGTCTGGAAACACCATATATTTT
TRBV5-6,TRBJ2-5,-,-,CASSLYHGGNQETQYF,TGTGCCAGCAGCTTGTATCACGGGGGCAATCAAGAGACCCAGTACTTC
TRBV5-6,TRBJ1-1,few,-,CASSWGLTEAFF,TGTGCCAGCAGCTGGGGGCTTACTGAAGCTTTCTTT
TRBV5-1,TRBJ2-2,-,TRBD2,CASSVGTISTGELFF,TGCGCCAGCAGCGTCGGGACTATAAGCACCGGGGAGCTGTTTTTT
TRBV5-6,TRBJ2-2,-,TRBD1,CASSLTGGATGELFF,TGTGCCAGCAGCTTGACAGGGGGTGCCACCGGGGAGCTGTTTTTT
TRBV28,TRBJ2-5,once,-,CASNGPRGGGGGETQYF,TGTGCCAGCAACGGACCCAGAGGGGGCGGAGGGGGGGAGACCCAGTACTTC
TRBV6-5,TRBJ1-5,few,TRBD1,CASSVTGDQPQHF,TGTGCCAGCAGTGTTACAGGGGATCAGCCCCAGCATTTT
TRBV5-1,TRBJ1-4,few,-,CASSIKTLNEKLFF,TGCGCCAGCAGCATAAAAACCCTAAATGAAAAACTGTTTTTT
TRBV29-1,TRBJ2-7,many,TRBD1,CSARTGLSYEQYF,TGCAGCGCCAGGACAGGGTTGTCCTACGAGCAGTACTTC
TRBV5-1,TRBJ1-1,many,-,CASGPLTDMNTEAFF,TGCGCCAGCGGGCCCCTAACGGATATGAACACTGAAGCTTTCTTT
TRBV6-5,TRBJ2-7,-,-,CASSYGSIYEQYF,TGTGCCAGCAGTTACGGGTCAATCTACGAGCAGTACTTC
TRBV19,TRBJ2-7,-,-,CASSFGSSYEQYF,TGTGCCAGTAGTTTTGGGAGCTCCTACGAGCAGTACTTC
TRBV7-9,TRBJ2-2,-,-,CASSSWDAGNTGELFF,TGTGCCAGCAGCTCATGGGACGCAGGAAACACCGGGGAGCTGTTTTTT
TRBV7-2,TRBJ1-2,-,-,CASSLNPGHGYTF,TGTGCCAGCAGCTTAAATCCAGGGCATGGCTACACCTTC
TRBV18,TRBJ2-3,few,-,CASSRTWGEPGADTQYF,TGTGCCAGCTCACGTACCTGGGGGGAGCCCGGGGCAGATACGCAGTATTTT
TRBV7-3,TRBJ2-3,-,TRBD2,CASSLGRASGTKRDTQYF,TGTGCCAGCAGTTTGGGGAGGGCTAGCGGGACAAAGCGGGATACGCAGTATTTT
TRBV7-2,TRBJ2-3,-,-,CASSLAGGSDTQYF,TGTGCCAGCAGCTTAGCGGGAGGATCAGATACGCAGTATTTT
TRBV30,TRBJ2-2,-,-,CACSRQITGELFF,TGTGCCTGTTCCCGACAGATCACCGGGGAGCTGTTTTTT
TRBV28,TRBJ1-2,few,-,CASRAGILYGYTF,TGTGCCAGCAGGGCCGGGATCCTCTATGGCTACACCTTC
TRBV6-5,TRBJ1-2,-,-,CASSQANYGYTF,TGTGCCAGCAGTCAAGCTAACTATGGCTACACCTTC
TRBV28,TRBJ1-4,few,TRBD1,CASSLGGQGRNEKLFF,TGTGCCAGCAGTTTGGGGGGACAGGGACGGAACGAAAAACTGTTTTTT
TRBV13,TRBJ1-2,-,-,CASSIGTADGYTF,TGTGCCAGCAGCATCGGGACGGCGGATGGCTACACCTTC
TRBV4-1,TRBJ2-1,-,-,CASGGFTSQSYNEQFF,TGCGCCAGCGGTGGCTTCACTAGCCAATCCTACAATGAGCAGTTCTTC
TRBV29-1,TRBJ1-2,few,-,CSAPNRGNYGYTF,TGCAGCGCTCCGAATCGGGGGAACTATGGCTACACCTTC
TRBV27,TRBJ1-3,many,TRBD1,CASSSRGPGNTIYF,TGTGCCAGCAGTAGCAGGGGGCCTGGAAACACCATATATTTT
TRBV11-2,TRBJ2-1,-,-,CASSLSSGTYNEQFF,TGTGCCAGCAGCTTATCCAGCGGAACCTACAATGAGCAGTTCTTC
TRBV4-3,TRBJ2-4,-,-,CASSQRAGENKNIQYF,TGCGCCAGCAGCCAAAGGGCAGGGGAAAACAAAAACATTCAGTACTTC
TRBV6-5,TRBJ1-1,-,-,CASSSTLGTEAFF,TGTGCCAGCAGTTCCACTCTGGGGACTGAAGCTTTCTTT
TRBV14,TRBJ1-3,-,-,CASSQVFPSSGNTIYF,TGTGCCAGCAGCCAAGTATTCCCGAGCTCTGGAAACACCATATATTTT
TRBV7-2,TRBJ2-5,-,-,CASSYSSRLGTQYF,TGTGCCAGCAGCTACAGCTCCCGGTTGGGGACCCAGTACTTC
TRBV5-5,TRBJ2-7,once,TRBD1,CASSWGQISGEQYF,TGTGCCAGCAGCTGGGGACAGATATCGGGCGAGCAGTACTTC
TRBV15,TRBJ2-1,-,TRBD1,CATSGWTGNNEQFF,TGTGCCACCAGCGGATGGACAGGAAACAATGAGCAGTTCTTC
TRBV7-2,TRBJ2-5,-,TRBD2,CASSSGLAETQYF,TGTGCCAGCAGCTCTGGACTAGCGGAGACCCAGTACTTC
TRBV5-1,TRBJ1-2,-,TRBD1,CASSLASRGLGYGYTF,TGCGCCAGCAGCTTGGCCTCGAGGGGGCTTGGCTATGGCTACACCTTC
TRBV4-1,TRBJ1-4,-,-,CASSQEYLGVGSEKLFF,TGCGCCAGCAGCCAAGAGTATCTTGGGGTAGGGAGTGAAAAACTGTTTTTT
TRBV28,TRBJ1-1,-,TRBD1,CASSFRDSEAFF,TGTGCCAGCAGTTTCAGGGACAGTGAAGCTTTCTTT
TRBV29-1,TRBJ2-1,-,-,CSVAPGSSYNEQFF,TGCAGCGTTGCTCCCGGGTCCTCCTACAATGAGCAGTTCTTC
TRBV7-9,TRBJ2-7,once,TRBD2,CASSPRTSGRTYEQYF,TGTGCCAGCAGCCCGCGGACTAGCGGGCGGACCTACGAGCAGTACTTC
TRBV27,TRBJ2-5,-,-,CASSRLWDQETQYF,TGTGCCAGCAGCAGGCTCTGGGACCAAGAGACCCAGTACTTC
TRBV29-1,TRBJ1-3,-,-,CSVDLAANTIYF,TGCAGCGTTGATCTGGCTGCAAACACCATATATTTT
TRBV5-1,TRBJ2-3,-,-,CASNSRPSEGFTDTQYF,TGCGCCAGCAACAGTAGGCCGAGCGAGGGGTTCACAGATACGCAGTATTTT
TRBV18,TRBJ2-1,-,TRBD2,CASSPPGTSGNNEQFF,TGTGCCAGCTCACCACCCGGGACTAGCGGAAACAATGAGCAGTTCTTC
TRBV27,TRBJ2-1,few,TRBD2,CASSLRLAGYNEQFF,TGTGCCAGCAGTTTAAGGCTAGCGGGTTACAATGAGCAGTTCTTC
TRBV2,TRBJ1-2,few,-,CASSEQGQLGGYTF,TGTGCCAGCAGTGAACAGGGGCAGCTCGGGGGCTACACCTTC
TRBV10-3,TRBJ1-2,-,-,CATIDGNPYGYTF,TGTGCCACCATAGACGGGAACCCATATGGCTACACCTTC